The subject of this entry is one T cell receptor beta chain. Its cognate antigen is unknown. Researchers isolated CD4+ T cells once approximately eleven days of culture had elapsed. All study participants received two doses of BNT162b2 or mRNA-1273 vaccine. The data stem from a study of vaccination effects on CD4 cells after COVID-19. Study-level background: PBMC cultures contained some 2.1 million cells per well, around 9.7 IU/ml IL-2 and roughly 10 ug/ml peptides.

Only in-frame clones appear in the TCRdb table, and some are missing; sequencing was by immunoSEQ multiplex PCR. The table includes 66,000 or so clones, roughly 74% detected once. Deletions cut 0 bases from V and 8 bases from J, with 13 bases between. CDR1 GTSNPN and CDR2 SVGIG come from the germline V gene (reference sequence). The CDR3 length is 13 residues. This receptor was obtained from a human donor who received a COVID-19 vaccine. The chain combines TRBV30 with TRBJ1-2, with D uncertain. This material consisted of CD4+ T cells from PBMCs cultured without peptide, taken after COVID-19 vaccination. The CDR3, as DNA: TGTGCCTGGAGTGTACAGCGCCTTTCAGGCTACACCTTC. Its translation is CAWSVQRLSGYTF.